These 28 T cell receptor beta chains were sequenced from one sample in a study of metastatic and nonmetastatic thyroid tumors. Every patient was untreated before thyroid surgery. Through MiXCR, TCRdb re-clonotyped the PCR reads. The sample has about 92,000 clones; just under 15% are singletons. The sample comprised blood. The receptors here all came from a female donor with papillary thyroid cancer or a benign thyroid nodule (not recorded which). Some clones in this sample may be carry-over from other donors' samples.

Turning to this clone: A much more abundant neighbour one base away suggests this may be a read error. The gene calls are TRBV5-5 and TRBJ1-1, with D perhaps TRBD1 (6 bases). The CDR3 has 12 amino acids. V was trimmed by 4 bases and J by 10 bases, leaving 14 bases between them. CDR1 is SGHKS and CDR2 is YYEKEE in the germline V gene (reference sequence). The CDR3 loop is CASSLDSLRAFF. CDR3 nucleotides: TGTGCCAGCAGCCTGGACAGTTTGCGAGCTTTCTTT.

Remarks on this clone: Since a much larger clone is just one base distant, this may be a read error. The gene calls are TRBV20-1 and TRBJ2-1, with D possibly matching TRBD2 (6 bases). Trimming shortened V by 6 bases and J by 0 bases, and 12 bases separated the two germline ends. The CDR3 has 14 residues. From germline, CDR1 is DFQATT and CDR2 SNEGSKA (reference sequence). This chain's CDR3 is CSASSGVSYNEQFF. The DNA for the CDR3 is TGCAGTGCCTCGTCGGGGGTCTCCTACAATGAGCAGTTCTTC.

This clone was counted many times. The chain is built from TRBV18 and TRBJ1-3; maybe TRBD1 (6 bases). V was shortened by 0 bases and J by 6 bases, with 9 bases between the two germline ends. This CDR3 has 14 amino acids. Germline V CDR1 and CDR2: KGHSH, LQKENI. This chain's CDR3 is CASSPPDRANTIYF. CDR3 bases: TGTGCCAGCTCACCACCGGACAGAGCAAACACCATATATTTT.

A note on this clone: Being one base from a much bigger clone, this may be a read error. The sample contains more than one DNA sequence encoding this CDR3. The J gene is TRBJ2-3, the V gene TRBV28; D not resolved. The CDR3 loop spans 12 amino acids. Germline V gene data show CDR1 as MDHEN and CDR2 as SYDVKM. DNA for the CDR3: TGTGCCAGCAGTTTCCTAGGAGATACGCAGTATTTC. Its protein is CASSFLGDTQYF.

This clone was observed at least ten times. The V gene is TRBV5-1, the J gene TRBJ1-1; 7 positions agree with TRBD1. CDR1 SGHRS and CDR2 YFSETQ come from the germline V gene. The CDR3 sequence is 13 residues long. V lost 2 bases and J lost 7; bases outside the gene matches: 5. CDR3 residues: CASSFSGGLEAFF. The CDR3 region has the DNA TGCGCCAGCAGCTTTTCAGGGGGGCTTGAAGCTTTCTTT.

The sample holds a few counts of this clone. A much larger clone lies a single base off, so this may be a read error. The chain links TRBV20-1 to TRBJ2-2; no reliable D call. Germline V gene lookup returns CDR1 DFQATT and CDR2 SNEGSKA (reference sequence). The CDR3 has 16 amino acids. V was pared by 1 base and J by 5 bases, with 17 bases between. This CDR3 reads CSARGLYIVDTGELFF. The CDR3 DNA reads as TGCAGTGCTAGAGGTCTCTACATCGTGGATACCGGGGAGCTGTTTTTT.

This clone showed up many times. The rearrangement uses TRBV28 and TRBJ1-1; D not certain. The ends were cut back, 7 bases at V and 1 base at J, with 19 bases in the middle. Germline V gene data show CDR1 as MDHEN and CDR2 as SYDVKM. The CDR3 is made up of 16 amino acids. The CDR3 DNA follows: TGTGCCAGCATAAGAAGACACACGCGGGGGAACACTGAAGCTTTCTTT. This encodes CASIRRHTRGNTEAFF.

On this clone itself: A much larger clone differs from this one at a single base, so this may be a read error. Other DNA sequences in the same sample also yield this CDR3. The genes are TRBV19 and TRBJ2-5; the D is unclear. Per the germline V gene, CDR1 is LNHDA and CDR2 is SQIVND (reference sequence). Trimming removed 8 bases at V and 3 bases at J, with 10 bases between. The length of the CDR3 is 12 residues. This CDR3 is CASGHSKETQYF. For the CDR3, the DNA is TGTGCCAGTGGCCACTCCAAAGAGACCCAGTACTTC.

Of note for this clone: The sample has other DNA sequences that encode this CDR3 too. The chain recombines TRBV9 with TRBJ2-3; D remains ambiguous. Trimming removed 4 bases at V and 6 bases at J, with 9 bases between. The CDR3 runs to 12 residues. The germline V gene has CDR1 SGDLS and CDR2 YYNGEE. Here the CDR3 reads CASSPRSDTQYF. The CDR3 bases are TGTGCCAGCAGCCCACGTTCGGATACGCAGTATTTT. Full variable domain (remainder filled in from reference TRBV9 and TRBJ2-3): DSGVTQTPKHLITATGQRVTLRCSPRSGDLSVYWYQQSLDQGLQFLIQYYNGEERAKGNILERFSAQQFPDLHSELNLSSLELGDSALYFCASSPRSDTQYFGPGTRLTVL.

This clone was detected many times. The chain couples TRBV20-1 to TRBJ1-6; 10 nucleotides line up with TRBD1. The CDR3 is made up of 16 amino acids. Germline V gives CDR1 DFQATT, CDR2 SNEGSKA (reference sequence). Trimming took 1 base from V and 7 from J; bases not matched to a gene: 7. The CDR3 region is CSARATGTGENSPLHF. CDR3 in DNA: TGCAGTGCTAGAGCTACCGGGACAGGGGAGAATTCACCCCTCCACTTT.

This chain joins TRBV30 and TRBJ1-2; 11 nucleotides line up with TRBD1. V lost 4 bases, J lost 4 bases, and 5 bases stayed unmatched. Germline loops: CDR1 GTSNPN, CDR2 SVGIG (reference sequence). This CDR3 region has 14 residues. In DNA, the CDR3 is TGTGCCTGGACCAGGACAGGGGGCGTCTATGGCTACACCTTC. As protein: CAWTRTGGVYGYTF.

V gene TRBV6-4 combines with J gene TRBJ1-4; possible D gene TRBD1, 5 bases. The germline CDR1 and CDR2 sequences are MRHNA and SNTAGT. V lost 9 bases to trimming and J lost 10 bases, with 24 bases between them. The CDR3 contains 15 residues. The CDR3 loop is CARSYSGTASGKLFF. In DNA, the CDR3 is TGTGCCAGAAGTTACTCGGGGACTGCCTCAGGAAAACTGTTTTTT.

This clone was seen only a few times. At one boundary the junction diverges from the germline segment, which might be a read error. The V gene is TRBV6-5, the J gene TRBJ1-2; TRBD1 is a possible D gene (6 bases). The length of the CDR3 is 17 residues. CDR1 and CDR2 (germline): MNHEY, SVGAGI. The CDR3 spells CASIRVTRGHVNYGCTF. The DNA of the CDR3 is TGTGCCAGCATTCGGGTCACCCGGGGACACGTGAACTATGGCTGCACCTTC.

In this sample, this clone turned up many times. The J gene is TRBJ1-4, the V gene TRBV3-1; D unclear. Trimming shortened V by 2 bases and J by 6 bases, and 10 bases separated the two germline ends. The CDR3 length is 14 residues. Germline CDR1 and CDR2: LGHDT and YNNKEL (reference sequence). The CDR3 loop reads CASSQLRVDEKLFF. The CDR3 DNA reads TGTGCCAGCAGCCAACTCCGGGTCGATGAAAAACTGTTTTTT.

This clone was seen ten or more times. This chain uses TRBV10-3 with TRBJ2-4; possibly TRBD2 for D (6 bases). Trimming took 4 bases from V and 5 from J, leaving 12 bases between them. The CDR3 runs 14 residues. Germline V gives CDR1 ENHRY, CDR2 SYGVKD. The DNA of the CDR3 is TGTGCCATCAGTGGAGGAGGGGTTGAAAACATTCAGTACTTC. It is translated as CAISGGGVENIQYF.

The sample holds one count of this clone. J is TRBJ2-7 and V is TRBV11-2; unclear D gene. The CDR3 is made up of 15 amino acids. Trimming left V 0 bases short and J 1 base short, with 10 bases between. In germline, CDR1 is SGHAT, CDR2 FQNNGV. The CDR3 sequence is CASSLDQGTSYEQYF. The CDR3 DNA follows: TGTGCCAGCAGCTTAGATCAAGGCACATCCTACGAGCAGTACTTC.

This clone showed up just a few times. The chain has TRBV5-1 and TRBJ2-5; tentative D call: TRBD1 (6 bases). V was clipped by 0 bases and J by 2 bases, with 14 bases between them. This CDR3 has 16 residues. CDR1 is SGHRS, CDR2 YFSETQ, per germline. DNA for the CDR3: TGCGCCAGCAGCTTGGCGAACCCAGGGGCTCAAGAGACCCAGTACTTC. Translating it yields CASSLANPGAQETQYF.

This chain uses TRBV3-1 with TRBJ2-7, with TRBD1 as a possible D gene (5 bases). The CDR3 loop spans 16 amino acids. Trimming removed 0 bases from V and 5 bases from J, with 17 bases in between. Germline-derived CDR1 and CDR2 are LGHDT and YNNKEL (reference sequence). The CDR3 coding sequence is TGTGCCAGCAGCCAAGATCTAGGGAAGGGGAAGAACGAGCAGTACTTC. Residues: CASSQDLGKGKNEQYF.

This clone was observed at least ten times. The chain combines TRBV18 with TRBJ1-3; no definite D call. Trimming stripped 0 bases from V and 2 bases from J, with 8 bases between. The germline gives CDR1 KGHSH, CDR2 LQKENI. This CDR3 has 15 amino acids. CDR3 nucleotides: TGTGCCAGCTCACCACCGGCGAAGGCTGGAAACACCATATATTTT. Its translation: CASSPPAKAGNTIYF.

This clone was seen ten or more times. This CDR3 is also generated by other DNA sequences in the sample. The chain recombines TRBV6-2 or TRBV6-3 with TRBJ1-2, with D tentatively TRBD1 (5 bases). CDR1 and CDR2 (germline): MNHEY, SVGEGT. Trimming removed 8 bases at V and 5 bases at J, with 18 bases between. The CDR3 spans 14 residues. In nucleotides, the CDR3 is TGTGCCAGCCGAGGGGACCTTCGGGCATATGGCTACACCTTC. Protein product: CASRGDLRAYGYTF.

A word on this clone: A much larger clone differs from this one at a single base, so this may be a read error. V gene TRBV5-1 combines with J gene TRBJ2-5; TRBD2 matches at 8 bases. The CDR3 consists of 18 residues. V was pared by 0 bases and J by 4 bases, with 14 bases of the junction left unmatched. In germline, CDR1 is SGHRS, CDR2 YFSETQ. The CDR3 sequence: CASSLAPPVRGAGETQYF. CDR3 nucleotide sequence: TGCGCCAGCAGCTTGGCACCCCCCGTGCGGGGGGCCGGAGAGACCCAGTACTTC.

This clone has a count of ten or more. This sequence joins TRBV6-1 and TRBJ2-1, with 9 bases that match TRBD2. The CDR3 is 14 residues long. Germline assignment: CDR1 MNHNS and CDR2 SASEGT. V trimming: 8 bases; J trimming: 5 bases; junction bases outside the gene matches: 7. CDR3 DNA sequence: TGTGCCAGCGGACTTGGGACTAGCCACAATGAGCAGTTCTTC. Protein: CASGLGTSHNEQFF.

To note about this clone: A read error may account for a junction end that differs from germline. DNA for the CDR3: TGTGCCAGCAGCTTGGCTCGTAGCGGGGTAGCCTACAGTGAGCAGTTCTTC. The encoded protein is CASSLARSGVAYSEQFF. J is TRBJ2-1 and V is TRBV7-2, with TRBD2 matching over 8 bases. This CDR3 has 17 residues. CDR1 SGHTA and CDR2 FQGNSA come from the germline V gene.

This clone was seen many times. The chain couples TRBV28 to TRBJ2-5, with D possibly TRBD1 on 6 matching bases. Germline V gives CDR1 MDHEN, CDR2 SYDVKM. This CDR3 contains 13 residues. With 3 bases removed from V and 4 bases from J, the gap between germline ends came to 9 bases. For the CDR3, the DNA is TGTGCCAGCAGTTTGGGCAGGGGAGAGACCCAGTACTTC. Translating gives CASSLGRGETQYF.

This clone was found a few times. A read error may account for a junction end that differs from germline. The chain uses TRBV19 and TRBJ1-1; possible D gene TRBD1, 5 bases. The CDR3 is 11 amino acids. CDR1 LNHDA and CDR2 SQIVND come from the germline V gene (reference sequence). Here the CDR3 DNA reads TGTGCCAGTAGACAGGTTCCTGAAGCATTCTTT. This encodes CASRQVPEAFF.

There are many counts of this clone. V usage is TRBV14 and J usage is TRBJ2-2; D gene uncertain. Trimming shortened V by 1 base and J by 6 bases, and 6 bases separated the two germline ends. The CDR3 contains 13 residues. Looked up from germline, CDR1 is SGHDN and CDR2 is FVKESK. The CDR3 DNA is TGTGCCAGCAGCCAAGTCCGGGCCGGGGAGCTGTTTTTT. Its protein product is CASSQVRAGELFF.

This clone was detected only a few times. This chain connects TRBV20-1 to TRBJ1-2, with 8 bases lining up with TRBD1. V shed 2 bases, J shed 8 bases, and the junction held 10 bases outside the gene matches. The CDR3 consists of 14 residues. Germline assignment: CDR1 DFQATT and CDR2 SNEGSKA (reference sequence). In DNA, the CDR3 is TGCAGTGCTAGACCCCCCGACAGGGGCGACGGCTACACCTTC. Its protein is CSARPPDRGDGYTF.

Points on this clone: Possible read error: a much larger clone is one base away. This chain joins TRBV9 and TRBJ2-3, with D maybe TRBD2 (5 bases). CDR3 length: 16 residues. V dropped 0 bases and J dropped 3 bases, with 14 bases sitting between them. Germline CDR1 and CDR2: SGDLS and YYNGEE. CDR3: CASSVGGGSRTDTQYF. The DNA for the CDR3 is TGTGCCAGCAGCGTAGGAGGCGGGTCGAGGACAGATACGCAGTATTTT.